The 14 T cell receptor beta chains below come from one sample, sequenced in a study of Ad26.COV2.S vaccination and SARS-CoV-2 variants. Treatment given: some 20 received Ad26.COV2.S at low or high dose, single or two shots; about 5 received placebo; per-sample allocation not given. Vaccine and placebo recipients were sampled on day 63 after the first injection. The assay was immunoSEQ multiplex PCR, and TCRdb's table has in-frame clones only and misses some. Altogether some 640,000 clones are present, roughly nine tenths being singletons, with the ten largest covering roughly 1.5%. Specimen: peripheral blood, collected in a trial of Ad26.COV2.S vaccine versus placebo. Receptors originate from a person aged 18-60 years who received the Ad26.COV2.S COVID-19 vaccine or a placebo.

The chain uses TRBV5-6 and TRBJ1-5, with 8 bases fitting TRBD1. The CDR3 covers 16 residues. The V gene end was trimmed by 4 bases and the J gene end by 4 bases; junction bases not matched to a gene: 10. The germline V gene encodes CDR1 SGHDT and CDR2 YYEEEE. The CDR3 DNA sequence: TGTGCCAGCAGCACCCCCGGGACAGGCGCAAATCAGCCCCAGCATTTT. Protein: CASSTPGTGANQPQHF. Full variable domain (rest looked up from reference TRBV5-6 and TRBJ1-5): DAGVTQSPTHLIKTRGQQVTLRCSPKSGHDTVSWYQQALGQGPQFIFQYYEEEERQRGNFPDRFSGHQFPNYSSELNVNALLLGDSALYLCASSTPGTGANQPQHFGDGTRLSIL.

The rearrangement links TRBV10-3 to TRBJ2-7; 13 nucleotides line up with TRBD2. V gave up 6 bases and J gave up 2 bases; unmatched junction bases: 4. Germline CDR1 is ENHRY and CDR2 is SYGVKD. The CDR3 spans 15 residues. CDR3 amino acids: CAIRRTSGGTYEQYF. The CDR3 DNA follows: TGTGCCATCAGACGGACTAGCGGGGGTACCTACGAGCAGTACTTC.

The chain is built from TRBV5-1 and TRBJ2-7; perhaps TRBD2 as D (5 bases). This CDR3 has 14 residues. Germline V gene lookup returns CDR1 SGHRS and CDR2 YFSETQ. Trimming shortened V by 4 bases and J by 0 bases, and 11 bases separated the two germline ends. The CDR3 loop reads CASSVGGPSYEQYF. In DNA form, the CDR3 reads TGCGCCAGCAGCGTGGGCGGGCCCTCCTACGAGCAGTACTTC.

The chain combines TRBV19 with TRBJ1-2; D might be TRBD1 (5 bases). Per germline, CDR1 LNHDA and CDR2 SQIVND (reference sequence). This CDR3 contains 13 residues. Between the trimmed V and J ends, which lost 4 bases and 3 bases, there was a span of 9 bases. CDR3 DNA: TGTGCCAGTAGTAAACCAGGGCACTATGGCTACACCTTC. It translates to CASSKPGHYGYTF.

The chain couples TRBV18 to TRBJ1-1; 7 bases map to TRBD1. The V and J ends lost 3 bases and 1 base, in that order; junction bases with no gene match: 8. Germline V gives CDR1 KGHSH, CDR2 LQKENI. This CDR3 contains 16 residues. CDR3: CASSPVTGASNTEAFF. CDR3 DNA sequence: TGTGCCAGCTCACCTGTAACAGGGGCCTCGAACACTGAAGCTTTCTTT.

Concerning this clone: The sample carries other DNA sequences with the same CDR3. The chain recombines TRBV19 with TRBJ2-5; no firm D call. With 2 bases removed from V and 4 bases from J, the gap between germline ends came to 2 bases. This CDR3 is built from 11 residues. CDR1 LNHDA and CDR2 SQIVND come from the germline V gene (reference sequence). The CDR3 region is CASSIRETQYF. CDR3 DNA: TGTGCCAGTAGTATACGAGAGACCCAGTACTTC. The whole variable domain, filled in from reference TRBV19 and TRBJ2-5, reads DGGITQSPKYLFRKEGQNVTLSCEQNLNHDAMYWYRQDPGQGLRLIYYSQIVNDFQKGDIAEGYSVSREKKESFPLTVTSAQKNPTAFYLCASSIRETQYFGPGTRLLVL.

The chain couples TRBV19 to TRBJ1-5; D ambiguous. Trimming cost V 1 base and J 0 bases, with 7 bases left between them. The CDR3 extends over 15 amino acids. Germline CDR1 is LNHDA and CDR2 is SQIVND (reference sequence). CDR3 amino acids: CASSIGRYSNQPQHF. CDR3 sequence (DNA): TGTGCCAGTAGTATAGGACGGTATAGCAATCAGCCCCAGCATTTT.

This clone occurred once. The chain combines TRBV6-6 with TRBJ1-1; D possibly corresponds to TRBD1 (6 bases). Trimming took off 2 bases at V and 3 bases at J, with 13 bases between the two ends. This CDR3 comprises 15 residues. Germline CDR1 MNHNY, CDR2 SVGAGI (reference sequence). The CDR3 DNA is TGTGCCAGCAGTTACGGGGGCAGGGGATACACTGAAGCTTTCTTT. The encoded protein is CASSYGGRGYTEAFF.

The gene calls are TRBV5-1 and TRBJ1-1; D might be TRBD1 (5 bases). This CDR3 is built from 13 residues. V was trimmed by 4 bases and J by 10 bases, leaving 17 bases between them. Germline-derived CDR1 and CDR2 are SGHRS and YFSETQ. The CDR3 region is CASSLADGGSAFF. CDR3 DNA sequence: TGCGCCAGCAGCCTGGCTGATGGGGGGTCAGCTTTCTTT.

The chain employs TRBV6-5 and TRBJ2-3, with 9 bases matching TRBD1. Unmatched junction bases numbered 5, after V lost 7 bases and J lost 3 bases. This CDR3 has 14 amino acids. Germline loops: CDR1 MNHEY, CDR2 SVGAGI. Here the CDR3 reads CASTRDRVTDTQYF. The CDR3 nucleotides read TGTGCCAGCACGAGGGACAGGGTAACAGATACGCAGTATTTT.

This rearrangement joins TRBV9 to TRBJ1-1; 9 bases fit TRBD1. Trimming took 4 bases from V and 1 from J; bases not matched to a gene: 8. The CDR3 is made up of 16 amino acids. The V gene's germline CDR1 is SGDLS and CDR2 YYNGEE. CDR3: CASSPRTGVRNTEAFF. The CDR3 bases are TGTGCCAGCAGCCCGAGGACAGGGGTCAGGAACACTGAAGCTTTCTTT.

The J gene is TRBJ1-6, the V gene TRBV2; 9 nucleotides match TRBD1. There are 14 residues in the CDR3. CDR1 is SNHLY and CDR2 is FYNNEI in the germline V gene. Losses at the gene ends were 6 bases for V and 6 bases for J; bases not matched to a gene: 3. Here the CDR3 DNA reads TGTGCCAGCAGGGGGACAGGGTTTAATTCACCCCTCCACTTT. Amino acids: CASRGTGFNSPLHF.

V and J are TRBV7-3 and TRBJ2-6; the D is unclear. V was pared by 5 bases and J by 0 bases, with 8 bases between. This CDR3 comprises 15 residues. Germline CDR1 reads SGHTA; CDR2 reads FQGTGA. Here the CDR3 reads CASSPVGSGANVLTF. In nucleotides, the CDR3 is TGTGCCAGCAGCCCGGTCGGCTCTGGGGCCAACGTCCTGACTTTC. Full variable domain (rest looked up from reference TRBV7-3 and TRBJ2-6): GAGVSQTPSNKVTEKGKYVELRCDPISGHTALYWYRQSLGQGPEFLIYFQGTGAADDSGLPNDRFFAVRPEGSVSTLKIQRTERGDSAVYLCASSPVGSGANVLTFGAGSRLTVL.

This clone was seen a handful of times. This chain connects TRBV12-3 or TRBV12-4 to TRBJ2-5; D is unclear. The ends were cut back, 4 bases at V and 5 bases at J, with 11 bases in the middle. The CDR3 length is 13 residues. The CDR3: CASSSGPPETQYF. DNA of the CDR3: TGTGCCAGCAGTTCCGGGCCCCCGGAGACCCAGTACTTC.